Listed below are T cell receptor beta chains from one sample, sequenced in a study of PD-1 blockade in mismatch repair-deficient tumors. The method was immunoSEQ multiplex PCR; TCRdb's version includes in-frame clones alone and lacks a portion of them. The table has more than 40,000 clones, 81% seen once; the top ten hold 6.5% to 9%. This specimen consisted of peripheral blood, obtained about 20 weeks after starting pembrolizumab. The receptors come from an adult with mismatch repair-deficient cancer. Both conserved end residues are part of each CDR3. D genes are given only for firm matches. Not every row has a clone size; where given, it reads once, few, many or a size class.

j_gene	abundance	d_gene	v_gene	CDR3aa	CDR3nt
TRBJ1-2	NA	NA	TRBV29-1	CSVGGQNYGYTF	TGCAGCGTTGGGGGCCAGAACTATGGCTACACCTTC
TRBJ2-5	few	NA	TRBV7-2	CASSFAGEETQYF	TGTGCCAGCAGCTTCGCAGGGGAAGAGACCCAGTACTTC
TRBJ2-5	NA	TRBD2	TRBV6-5	CASSLSGRVQETQYF	TGTGCCAGCAGTTTGAGCGGGAGGGTCCAAGAGACCCAGTACTTC
TRBJ2-6	few	NA	TRBV29-1	CSVDFPKSGANVLTF	TGCAGCGTTGATTTCCCGAAGTCTGGGGCCAACGTCCTGACTTTC
TRBJ1-1	NA	NA	TRBV2	CASKQNTEAFF	TGTGCCAGCAAACAGAACACTGAAGCTTTCTTT
TRBJ2-7	NA	NA	TRBV13	CASTRGRGPYEQYF	TGTGCCAGCACCCGCGGTAGGGGCCCGTACGAGCAGTACTTC
TRBJ1-1	NA	NA	TRBV27	CASRLPSTDTEAFF	TGTGCCAGCAGACTACCCTCTACGGACACTGAAGCTTTCTTT
TRBJ2-2	NA	NA	TRBV7-3	CASSRDIRSGELFF	TGTGCCAGCAGCCGGGACATCCGGTCCGGGGAGCTGTTTTTT
TRBJ1-5	NA	TRBD1	TRBV12-5	CASGWGDSSNQPQHF	TGTGCTAGTGGTTGGGGGGACAGCAGCAATCAGCCCCAGCATTTT
TRBJ2-1	once	NA	TRBV6-1	CASSEAQRASYNEQFF	TGTGCCAGCAGTGAGGCCCAGCGGGCCTCCTACAATGAGCAGTTCTTC
TRBJ2-1	once	NA	TRBV14	CASSPGPLRSEQFF	TGTGCCAGCAGCCCCGGACCGCTCAGGAGTGAGCAGTTCTTC
TRBJ1-2	NA	NA	TRBV7-2	CASSLLRGWNYGYTF	TGTGCCAGCAGCCTTCTTCGGGGCTGGAACTATGGCTACACCTTC
TRBJ1-2	few	NA	TRBV6-1	CASSEAVTGHYGYTF	TGTGCCAGCAGTGAAGCGGTAACAGGGCACTATGGCTACACCTTC
TRBJ1-5	NA	NA	TRBV9	CASSAGQQDQPQHF	TGTGCCAGCAGCGCCGGACAGCAGGATCAGCCCCAGCATTTT